The 14 T cell receptor beta chains below were found in one sample sequenced in a study of diagnostic markers for celiac disease. After re-calling the reads, TCRdb lists one entry per CDR3 protein, DNA absent. The sample's table shows roughly 3,500 distinct CDR3 sequences. Sequences were obtained from either unsorted cells or a sorted T cell fraction (not recorded which). The receptors shown here come from a human donor. This table probably holds off-target reads from a library built for another chain.

According to its frequency, this clonotype is large. The chain combines TRBV27 with TRBJ1-1; no DNA is available, so the TRBD1 call from TCRdb remains unchecked. In germline, CDR1 is MNHEY, CDR2 SMNVEV (reference sequence). The CDR3 spans 15 residues. This CDR3 reads CASSLDLQGLTEAFF.

Frequency places this clonotype as medium-sized. The chain employs TRBV4-3 and TRBJ1-1; TCRdb calls TRBD1, which cannot be checked without DNA. The CDR3 contains 14 residues. The V gene's germline CDR1 is LGHNA and CDR2 YSLEER. CDR3 protein: CASSQDRWDSKAFF.

The chain combines TRBV5-5 with TRBJ1-5. Germline CDR1 and CDR2: SGHKS and YYEKEE (reference sequence). The CDR3 covers 14 residues. This CDR3 is CASSLVEGNQPQHF. The complete variable domain, with remaining parts taken from reference TRBV5-5 and TRBJ1-5, reads DAGVTQSPTHLIKTRGQQVTLRCSPISGHKSVSWYQQVLGQGPQFIFQYYEKEERGRGNFPDRFSARQFPNYSSELNVNALLLGDSALYLCASSLVEGNQPQHFGDGTRLSIL.

This chain links TRBV5-1 with TRBJ2-7; lacking DNA, the TRBD2 call made by TCRdb goes unchecked. CDR1 SGHRS and CDR2 YFSETQ come from the germline V gene. This CDR3 has 14 residues. Here the CDR3 reads CASSTSGSSYEQYF. The complete variable domain, with remaining parts taken from reference TRBV5-1 and TRBJ2-7, reads KAGVTQTPRYLIKTRGQQVTLSCSPISGHRSVSWYQQTPGQGLQFLFEYFSETQRNKGNFPGRFSGRQFSNSRSEMNVSTLELGDSALYLCASSTSGSSYEQYFGPGTRLTVT.

The chain has TRBV18 and TRBJ2-7; TCRdb selects TRBD1, and the lack of DNA leaves this call unchecked. The CDR3 runs to 13 residues. CDR1 and CDR2 from the germline V gene are KGHSH and LQKENI. The CDR3 loop is CASSPAPGHEQYF.

V and J are TRBV7-6 and TRBJ2-1; TCRdb's assignment of TRBD2 cannot be checked, as there is no DNA. Germline CDR1 is SGHVS and CDR2 is FNYEAQ. The CDR3 is 17 residues long. CDR3 amino acids: CASSLEGSSGGYNEQFF.

The gene calls are TRBV4-2 and TRBJ2-2; TCRdb's D gene call, TRBD2, goes unchecked for lack of DNA. The CDR3 sequence is 16 residues long. CDR1 and CDR2 (germline): LGHNA, YNFKEQ. CDR3 amino acids: CASSPSGGANTGELFF.

The chain joins TRBV30 to TRBJ1-1. The germline V gene encodes CDR1 GTSNPN and CDR2 SVGIG (reference sequence). This CDR3 has 13 residues. CDR3 protein: CAWRSTLYTEAFF.

This clonotype is identified as medium-sized from frequency. The rearrangement joins TRBV7-2 to TRBJ1-2; no DNA is available, so the TRBD1 call from TCRdb remains unchecked. This CDR3 has 16 amino acids. CDR1 is SGHTA, CDR2 FQGNSA, per germline. CDR3 in amino acids: CASSPSGTGRGDGYTF.

This chain joins TRBV5-5 and TRBJ2-1; TCRdb's D call, TRBD2, is unchecked because there is no DNA. This CDR3 region has 14 residues. Germline V gene data show CDR1 as SGHKS and CDR2 as YYEKEE (reference sequence). CDR3 region: CASSFPLADNEQFF.

This clonotype is identified as medium-sized from frequency. This sequence joins TRBV7-2 and TRBJ2-3. The CDR3 contains 15 residues. The germline gives CDR1 SGHTA, CDR2 FQGNSA. The CDR3: CASSFSGGGADTQYF.

This clonotype shows up as medium-sized by frequency. The genes are TRBV5-8 and TRBJ1-2; as DNA is missing, the TRBD1 call by TCRdb cannot be tested. Germline CDR1 is SGHTS and CDR2 is YDEGEE. The length of the CDR3 is 12 residues. The CDR3: CASSPDRYGYTF.

This clonotype is classed as medium-sized by frequency. The gene calls are TRBV6-5 and TRBJ2-7; without DNA, the TCRdb call of TRBD2 cannot be checked. The CDR3 runs 13 residues. The V gene's germline CDR1 is MNHEY and CDR2 SVGAGI. The CDR3 protein is CASSRSGSTEQYF.

The V and J genes are TRBV7-2 and TRBJ2-7; the D call from TCRdb, TRBD1, cannot be confirmed without DNA. The CDR3 has 13 residues. Germline V gene sequence: CDR1 SGHTA, CDR2 FQGNSA. CDR3 amino acids: CASSFYDRYEQYF. Full variable domain (outside the CDR3, taken from reference TRBV7-2 and TRBJ2-7): GAGVSQSPSNKVTEKGKDVELRCDPISGHTALYWYRQSLGQGLEFLIYFQGNSAPDKSGLPSDRFSAERTGGSVSTLTIQRTQQEDSAVYLCASSFYDRYEQYFGPGTRLTVT.